This TCR beta chain was sequenced during a study of beta chain features in type 1 diabetes. The study's findings and limits: Sequencing the cDNA could make cells with high TCR expression show up more than they should.

All of the isolated RNA was reverse transcribed, so expressed TCRB transcripts were sequenced. Naive, central memory and regulatory T cell samples produced a mean of approximately 3.6 million reads. Only in-frame clones appear in the TCRdb table, and some are missing; sequencing was by immunoSEQ multiplex PCR. The sample yields around 300,000 clones, 7.5% to 9.5% seen once. Sorting that relied on CD45RO/CCR7/CD25/CD127/CD95/CD27 yielded CD4+ naive, central memory, regulatory and stem cell-like memory cells. As concerns this clone: Its antigen remains unknown. The same CDR3 can be traced to other DNA sequences in this sample.

This CDR3 is built from 13 residues. Germline V gene sequence: CDR1 SQVTM, CDR2 ANQGSEA. Trimming cost V 6 bases and J 5 bases; bases outside gene matches: 8. The TCR was taken from a woman aged 18-35 years in good health. The chain links TRBV29-1 to TRBJ1-1; 8 bases agree with TRBD1. What was sequenced was central memory CD4+ T cells from blood. CDR3 protein: CSVKGQGGTEAFF. CDR3 nucleotide sequence: TGCAGCGTGAAAGGACAGGGCGGAACTGAAGCTTTCTTT.